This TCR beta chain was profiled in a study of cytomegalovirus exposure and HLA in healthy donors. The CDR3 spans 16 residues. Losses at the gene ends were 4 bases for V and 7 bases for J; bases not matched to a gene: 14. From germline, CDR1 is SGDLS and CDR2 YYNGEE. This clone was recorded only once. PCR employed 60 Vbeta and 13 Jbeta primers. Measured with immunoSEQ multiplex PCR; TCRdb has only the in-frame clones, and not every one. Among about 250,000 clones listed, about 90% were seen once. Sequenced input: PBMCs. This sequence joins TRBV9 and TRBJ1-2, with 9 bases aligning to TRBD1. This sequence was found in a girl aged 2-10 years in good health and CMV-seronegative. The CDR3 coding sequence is TGTGCCAGCAGCAGCCGGACAGGGGAACTCTTTTCTGGCTACACCTTC. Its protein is CASSSRTGELFSGYTF.